What follows describes a single T cell receptor beta chain. The antigen this receptor binds is unknown. No base-level quality is on record; no much larger clone is a single base apart. TCRbeta CDR3 regions were sequenced with the immunoSEQ Assay. After extraction, genomic DNA underwent amplification by bias-controlled multiplex PCR, followed by high-throughput sequencing. The authors' pipeline ran thus. To quantify the absolute abundance of each unique TCRbeta CDR3 region, sequences were collapsed and filtered. T cell fraction was estimated by normalization of TCRbeta template counts to usable DNA, with usable DNA being measured through amplification of reference genes present in all nucleated cells. Repertoire TCRs were annotated as SARS-CoV-2-specific by exact matching of V gene, CDR3 amino acid sequence and J gene to a known reactive TCR set. The reference SARS-CoV-2 TCR set was obtained from MIRA and was filtered for enrichment in COVID-19-positive ImmuneCODE repertoires, whereby public or cross-reactive TCRs were removed. Drawing on the MIRA antigens, annotated TCRs were analysed further at the level of specific ORF or position within ORF. Breadth was defined as the number of annotated unique rearrangements divided by the total number of unique productive rearrangements, and depth was defined as the summed frequency of the annotated unique rearrangements. Two-sided Wilcoxon rank-sum tests were used to compare TCR breadth between groups. This immuneACCESS table, as held by TCRdb, lists in-frame sequences with V and J called but not all clones. Of the missing ones, under half trace to an unresolved V gene in checked studies; the others have no known cause. That table furnishes V, J and clone size, whereas the DNA furnished D and trimming. Across this sample there are about 420,000 clones, with roughly 90% seen only once. In total, the top ten clones hold around 3.6% of the sample.

The sample's treatment or condition label, decoded: roughly 18 received Ad26.COV2.S at low or high dose, single or two shots; about five received placebo; per-sample allocation not given. For vaccine and placebo recipients, repertoires were sequenced using samples collected on day 63 after the first injection. Cohort 1b enrolled 20 to 30 adults aged 18-55 years at a single site in Boston, USA, between 29 July and 7 August 2020. Ad26.COV2.S consisted of a replication-incompetent adenovirus type 26 vector by which a prefusion-stabilized SARS-CoV-2 spike protein from the original Wuhan strain was expressed. This sample is drawn from a study of Ad26.COV2.S vaccination and SARS-CoV-2 variants (dated by TCRdb to 2020 to 2022). General notes on the study: Vaccine-arm donors came from COV1001, a multicentre, randomized, double-blind, placebo-controlled phase I-IIa trial of Ad26.COV2.S in healthy adults. Ad26.COV2.S was given intramuscularly at 5x10^10 or 1x10^11 viral particles, as a single shot or as two shots 56 days apart. TCRbeta repertoire sequencing was used to assess the specificity and breadth of SARS-CoV-2-reactive T cell receptors after Ad26.COV2.S vaccination. The TCR-sequenced set comprised about 32 samples: approximately 19 Ad26.COV2.S vaccine recipients, 5 placebo recipients and 8 SARS-CoV-2 convalescent individuals. Trial participants were randomized into five groups of five, in which low-dose or high-dose Ad26.COV2.S was given once or twice, or placebo was given on both occasions. Investigators remained blinded to trial group allocation during experiments and outcome assessment. Overall results and qualifications from the work: The study was not powered to compare responses between vaccine doses or regimens. The authors noted that the TCR breadth and depth analyses may have underestimated total T cell responses. Substantial breadth of spike-specific CD8+ and CD4+ T cell responses was reported after vaccination. Non-spike TCR breadth was comparable between vaccine and placebo recipients, consistent with the vaccine containing only spike. Compared with placebo recipients, Ad26.COV2.S recipients showed higher spike-specific TCR breadth (P = 0.0014).

Relative to germline, V is 1 base shorter and J is 2 bases shorter, with 11 bases between their ends. CDR1 LGHNA and CDR2 YSLEER are derived from the germline V gene. The CDR3 starts with the cysteine, ends with the phenylalanine, and has 15 residues. Left in the record is the CDR3 DNA by itself, 45 bases read in frame from the first base. The chain is made from TRBV4-3 and TRBJ1-2; TRBD1 could be the D gene, as 6 bases match. Sequencing was performed on peripheral blood, taken in a trial of Ad26.COV2.S vaccine versus placebo. The receptor was isolated from a person aged 18-65 years who received the Ad26.COV2.S COVID-19 vaccine or a placebo. The nucleotide sequence is TGCGCCAGCAGCCAAGGCCTCGACAGGAACTATGGCTACACCTTC. It translates to CASSQGLDRNYGYTF.